The 15 T cell receptor beta chains in this list originate from one sample, sequenced in a study of control samples from healthy donors and cancer patients. The assay was immunoSEQ multiplex PCR, and TCRdb's table has in-frame clones only and misses some. The data contain 100,000 to 150,000 clones, 92% of them singletons. The specimen was blood. The receptors originated from a woman in her forties or fifties in good health.

The rearrangement uses TRBV5-1 and TRBJ1-1, with TRBD1 identical over 7 bases. V dropped 4 bases and J dropped 3; count of bases not matched to a gene: 9. The CDR3 contains 15 residues. Germline CDR1 reads SGHRS; CDR2 reads YFSETQ. CDR3 protein: CASSSYRGSDTEAFF. The CDR3 region has the DNA TGCGCCAGCAGCAGCTACAGGGGTTCCGACACTGAAGCTTTCTTT.

The V call is TRBV3-1 (or the pseudogene TRBV3-2), the J call TRBJ2-7; 8 bases are shared with TRBD1. The CDR3 covers 12 residues. The germline V gene encodes CDR1 LGHDT and CDR2 YNNKEL (reference sequence). Here the CDR3 DNA reads TGTGCGACCGGGACAGGAACCTACGAGCAGTACTTC. Its translation is CATGTGTYEQYF.

In DNA form, the CDR3 reads TGTGCCAGCAGGAGAGGGCAGGGGGGCTCTGAAGCTTTCTTT. It is translated as CASRRGQGGSEAFF. The V gene is TRBV28, the J gene TRBJ1-1; 7 bases map to TRBD1. CDR1 MDHEN and CDR2 SYDVKM come from the germline V gene. CDR3 length: 14 residues. Trimming took 6 bases from V and 6 from J; bases not matched to a gene: 10.

The chain has TRBV28 and TRBJ2-5; D possibly corresponds to TRBD1 (7 bases). Looked up from germline, CDR1 is MDHEN and CDR2 is SYDVKM. The CDR3 spans 16 residues. V lost 6 bases, J lost 2 bases, and 19 bases lay in between. CDR3 sequence reads: CASSPSGQGGQETQYF. The CDR3 coding sequence is TGTGCCAGCAGCCCCTCTGGGCAGGGGGGACAAGAGACCCAGTACTTC. Full variable domain (outside the CDR3, taken from reference TRBV28 and TRBJ2-5): DVKVTQSSRYLVKRTGEKVFLECVQDMDHENMFWYRQDPGLGLRLIYFSYDVKMKEKGDIPEGYSVSREKKERFSLILESASTNQTSMYLCASSPSGQGGQETQYFGPGTRLLVL.

Note on this clone: Different DNA sequences within this sample yield the same CDR3. This rearrangement joins TRBV18 to TRBJ1-2, with D maybe TRBD1 (5 bases). The CDR3 covers 13 residues. V was pared by 2 bases and J by 5 bases, with 9 bases between. The germline V gene encodes CDR1 KGHSH and CDR2 LQKENI. The CDR3 sequence is CASSPGTDYGYTF. CDR3 DNA sequence: TGTGCCAGCTCACCAGGGACGGATTATGGCTACACCTTC.

The chain links TRBV28 to TRBJ2-3; tentatively, D is TRBD2 (5 bases). This CDR3 comprises 14 residues. Germline CDR1 MDHEN, CDR2 SYDVKM. V lost 3 bases and J 1 base, leaving 8 bases between the germline ends. This chain's CDR3 is CASSFLSGTDTQYF. The CDR3 coding sequence is TGTGCCAGCAGTTTCCTTAGCGGCACAGATACGCAGTATTTT.

The chain has TRBV28 and TRBJ1-3; D is unresolved. Trimming removed 8 bases from V and 0 bases from J, with 11 bases in between. Germline loops: CDR1 MDHEN, CDR2 SYDVKM. The CDR3 spans 14 residues. In DNA form, the CDR3 reads TGTGCCAGCTGGGCGGGCTTCTCTGGAAACACCATATATTTT. It specifies CASWAGFSGNTIYF.

V usage is TRBV13 and J usage is TRBJ1-2; the D gene is possibly TRBD1 (5 bases). The length of the CDR3 is 15 residues. V was trimmed by 0 bases and J by 4 bases, leaving 12 bases between them. Per the germline V gene, CDR1 is PRHDT and CDR2 is FYEKMQ (reference sequence). CDR3 coding DNA: TGTGCCAGCAGCTTAGGCTCAGGGTTGGGCTATGGCTACACCTTC. Translating it yields CASSLGSGLGYGYTF.

The rearrangement joins TRBV19 to TRBJ1-1; D may be TRBD1 (6 bases). Trimming left V 1 base short and J 5 bases short, with 11 bases between. Germline V gives CDR1 LNHDA, CDR2 SQIVND (reference sequence). This CDR3 spans 14 amino acids. The CDR3 spells CASSIGPGATEAFF. The CDR3 DNA reads TGTGCCAGTAGTATAGGCCCAGGGGCTACTGAAGCTTTCTTT.

The chain carries TRBV5-1 and TRBJ2-7, with D possibly being TRBD1 (6 bases). CDR3 length: 15 residues. Germline CDR1 reads SGHRS; CDR2 reads YFSETQ. V gave up 4 bases and J gave up 2 bases, with 16 bases separating them. The CDR3 protein is CASSVDPGQAYEQYF. The CDR3 nucleotides are TGCGCCAGCAGCGTAGATCCGGGACAAGCCTACGAGCAGTACTTC.

The rearrangement joins TRBV5-6 to TRBJ2-7; 12 bases are a match to TRBD1. CDR3 length: 16 residues. The germline V gene has CDR1 SGHDT and CDR2 YYEEEE. Trimming cost V 4 bases and J 6 bases; bases outside gene matches: 11. Here the CDR3 DNA reads TGTGCCAGCAGCCTCAATAGGGGACAGGGGGCCTCCGAGCAGTACTTC. Translated: CASSLNRGQGASEQYF.

This chain links TRBV5-1 with TRBJ1-2; D remains unclear. Germline CDR1 is SGHRS and CDR2 is YFSETQ. Trimming stripped 7 bases from V and 5 bases from J, with 21 bases between. There are 15 residues in the CDR3. Written as DNA, the CDR3 is TGCGCCAGCGCGGGTCTTTTATTGGGGAATTATGGCTACACCTTC. Its translation is CASAGLLLGNYGYTF.

The chain recombines TRBV9 with TRBJ2-5; D remains unclear. Germline values: CDR1 SGDLS, CDR2 YYNGEE. This CDR3 is built from 13 residues. V gave up 3 bases and J gave up 1 base, with 7 bases separating them. CDR3 sequence reads: CASSALSQETQYF. The CDR3 coding sequence is TGTGCCAGCAGCGCACTTTCCCAAGAGACCCAGTACTTC. Supplemented by reference TRBV9 and TRBJ2-5, the full variable domain reads DSGVTQTPKHLITATGQRVTLRCSPRSGDLSVYWYQQSLDQGLQFLIQYYNGEERAKGNILERFSAQQFPDLHSELNLSSLELGDSALYFCASSALSQETQYFGPGTRLLVL.

The CDR3 is CASSGQSTNEKLFF. The DNA for the CDR3 is TGTGCCAGCAGTGGACAGTCAACTAATGAAAAACTGTTTTTT. The gene calls are TRBV2 and TRBJ1-4; TRBD1 is a possible D gene (5 bases). The CDR3 totals 14 residues. CDR1 is SNHLY and CDR2 is FYNNEI in the germline V gene. Trimming cost V 4 bases and J 0 bases, with 6 bases left between them.

J is TRBJ1-4 and V is TRBV15; D gene uncertain. V was cut by 1 base and J by 5 bases, with 5 bases left in between. The CDR3 runs 13 residues. Germline assignment: CDR1 LNHNV and CDR2 YYDKDF (reference sequence). CDR3: CATSRGPNEKLFF. CDR3 sequence (DNA): TGTGCCACCAGCAGAGGACCGAATGAAAAACTGTTTTTT.